These T cell receptor beta chains were read from a single sample in a study of OX40 agonist ivuxolimab in advanced cancers. Clones were read by immunoSEQ multiplex PCR, and TCRdb kept only the in-frame ones, dropping some. Of more than 45,000 clones in the sample, about 82% were seen once. The sequences come from CD4+ or CD8+ T cells sorted from blood, collected in a trial of the OX40 agonist ivuxolimab. The receptors here all came from an adult with an advanced solid tumor such as melanoma, head and neck, liver or kidney cancer. Both conserved end residues are part of each CDR3. The D gene is left open where the match is weak. Some rows mark clone size as missing; the rest say once, few, many or name a class of expanded clone.

j_call	d_call	clone_size	v_call	cdr3_nt	cdr3_aa
TRBJ2-2	-	-	TRBV6-5	TGTGCCAGCACCCACGGGGGAGGGAACACCGGGGAGCTGTTTTTT	CASTHGGGNTGELFF
TRBJ2-3	-	-	TRBV19	TGTGCCAGTAGTACGGGAATTTTCACAGATACGCAGTATTTT	CASSTGIFTDTQYF
TRBJ2-3	TRBD2	-	TRBV5-1	TGCGCCAGCAGCTTTGGCGGGGGAAGCACAGATACGCAGTATTTT	CASSFGGGSTDTQYF
TRBJ2-2	TRBD1	-	TRBV4-1	TGCGCCAGCAGCCAGAGACAGGGAGTCCCGAACACCGGGGAGCTGTTTTTT	CASSQRQGVPNTGELFF
TRBJ1-5	-	-	TRBV30	TGTGCCTGGAGTGTTGGGGAGGGGCAGCCCCAGCATTTT	CAWSVGEGQPQHF
TRBJ2-3	TRBD1	-	TRBV18	TGTGCCAGCTCCCGGGACAGGGTCGGGGGTACGCAGTATTTT	CASSRDRVGGTQYF
TRBJ1-5	-	-	TRBV4-2	TGTGCCAGCAGCCAGCACCGAAACGGGGCGAGCAATCAGCCCCAGCATTTT	CASSQHRNGASNQPQHF
TRBJ2-7	-	once	TRBV28	TGTGCCAGCAGCCTACGTATCTCCGAGCAGTACTTC	CASSLRISEQYF
TRBJ2-7	TRBD1	-	TRBV5-1	TGCGCCAGCAGCCCACCGGGACAGGGCTACGAGCAGTACTTC	CASSPPGQGYEQYF
TRBJ2-3	-	-	TRBV28	TGTGCCAGCAGTCCGGCCCGTAATACGCAGTATTTT	CASSPARNTQYF
TRBJ1-2	-	-	TRBV2	TGTGCCAGCAGTGAACTGGGAAGCCCCTATGGCTACACCTTC	CASSELGSPYGYTF
TRBJ2-7	-	-	TRBV9	TGTGCCAGCAGCGTAGACTGGACCGACGAGCAGTACTTC	CASSVDWTDEQYF
TRBJ1-3	-	-	TRBV6-6	TGTGCCAGCAGTGTACCCAGTGACACCATATATTTT	CASSVPSDTIYF
TRBJ2-5	-	-	TRBV4-3	TGCGCCAGCAGCCAAGATTGGCGGAGACAAGAGACCCAGTACTTC	CASSQDWRRQETQYF
TRBJ2-2	-	-	TRBV11-3	TGTGCCGTACGGCCTATGACAGGTCCCGTGAGGACCGGGGAGCTGTTTTTT	CAVRPMTGPVRTGELFF
TRBJ1-5	-	-	TRBV6-5	TGTGCCAGCAGTGCGGGAGGCGGTAGCAATCAGCCCCAGCATTTT	CASSAGGGSNQPQHF
TRBJ2-5	-	few	TRBV28	TGTGCCAGCAGTTTGCCGACAGTCAGAACGGAGACCCAGTACTTC	CASSLPTVRTETQYF
TRBJ1-3	-	once	TRBV6-6	TGTGCCGTTAAAGTGGCTGCTGGAAACACCATATATTTT	CAVKVAAGNTIYF
TRBJ2-5	TRBD2	-	TRBV10-3	TGTGCCATCAGTTCTAGCGGGGGGGCCCGAGAGACCCAGTACTTC	CAISSSGGARETQYF
TRBJ2-3	TRBD1	-	TRBV11-2	TGTGCCAGCAGCCGGGGACAGGGGGCGACAGATACGCAGTATTTT	CASSRGQGATDTQYF
TRBJ2-3	TRBD2	-	TRBV9	TGTGCCAGCAGCGTAGCGGGGGGGAGAGGGGATACGCAGTATTTT	CASSVAGGRGDTQYF